These T cell receptor beta chains were read from a single sample in a study of blood T cells in healthy people across ages. Each CDR3 protein is one row after TCRdb ran MiXCR on the 5' RACE reads. This sample has about 1.6 million distinct CDR3 sequences, with roughly a third found just once. The sample was blood. These receptors came from a woman aged 25-40 years in good health. The CDR3 runs from the conserved cysteine through the conserved F or W. A D gene is named only where the DNA matches it firmly. A row's size may be missing; if present it is once, few, many or a size class.

V: TRBV5-1; J: TRBJ2-7; size: few; D: .; DNA: TGCGCCAGCAGCATTGGACAGTTATCCTACGAGCAGTACTTC; CDR3: CASSIGQLSYEQYF
V: TRBV6-2/TRBV6-3; J: TRBJ2-1; size: .; D: .; DNA: TGTGCCAGCAGTTACACTGACAATGAGCAGTTCTTC; CDR3: CASSYTDNEQFF
V: TRBV14; J: TRBJ2-7; size: .; D: .; DNA: TGTGCCAGCAGCCACGGACCGGTTCTCTACGAGCAGTACTTC; CDR3: CASSHGPVLYEQYF
V: TRBV7-2; J: TRBJ2-5; size: .; D: .; DNA: TGTGCCAGCAGCCGCGGAGGGCCCGGCAATGAGCAGTACTTC; CDR3: CASSRGGPGNEQYF
V: TRBV20-1; J: TRBJ1-2; size: .; D: .; DNA: TGCAGTGCTAGAGACCCGGGACATACAGCTCGGGGCCACACCTTC; CDR3: CSARDPGHTARGHTF
V: TRBV11-2; J: TRBJ2-7; size: .; D: .; DNA: TGTGCCAGCAGCTCCTCAGCAATTGGTGGAGAGCAGTACTTC; CDR3: CASSSSAIGGEQYF
V: TRBV12-3/TRBV12-4; J: TRBJ2-3; size: .; D: .; DNA: TGTGCCAGCAGTTTTGGGGGGATAAGGGCAGATACGCAGTATTTT; CDR3: CASSFGGIRADTQYF
V: TRBV20-1; J: TRBJ1-1; size: .; D: TRBD1; DNA: TGCAGTGCTAGTCTTGGGGACAGGCAGTATGGATTTGCTTTCTTT; CDR3: CSASLGDRQYGFAFF
V: TRBV20-1; J: TRBJ2-3; size: many; D: .; DNA: TGCAGCGCGCAGCTGGGGGGCACAGATACGCAGTATTTT; CDR3: CSAQLGGTDTQYF
V: TRBV6-1; J: TRBJ1-4; size: .; D: .; DNA: TGTGCCAGCACTCCCCGTGGATCTAATGAAAAACTGTTTTTT; CDR3: CASTPRGSNEKLFF
V: TRBV29-1; J: TRBJ1-1; size: few; D: .; DNA: TGCAGCGTGGGAAGGGTAGCGGGTACTGAAGCTTTCTTT; CDR3: CSVGRVAGTEAFF
V: TRBV15; J: TRBJ2-7; size: few; D: .; DNA: TGTGCCACCAGCAGGGCCTCCCTGGGCTACGAGCAGTACTTC; CDR3: CATSRASLGYEQYF
V: TRBV4-1; J: TRBJ2-3; size: many; D: .; DNA: TGCGCCAGCAGCCAAGATCGGACTTACACAGATACGCAGTATTTT; CDR3: CASSQDRTYTDTQYF
V: TRBV7-9; J: TRBJ1-5; size: .; D: TRBD1; DNA: TGTGCCAGCAGCGCATTGGGACAGCCCAATCAGCCCCAGCATTTT; CDR3: CASSALGQPNQPQHF
V: TRBV6-6; J: TRBJ2-1; size: few; D: .; DNA: TGTGTCAGCAGTCTACTGGTGAATGAGCAGTTCTTC; CDR3: CVSSLLVNEQFF
V: TRBV7-9; J: TRBJ2-2; size: .; D: TRBD2; DNA: TGTGCCAGCAGTCGTGGACTAGCGGGGGACCTGAGGGGGGAGCTGTTTTTT; CDR3: CASSRGLAGDLRGELFF
V: TRBV15; J: TRBJ2-3; size: few; D: .; DNA: TGTGCCACCAGCAGAGGATTACGCACAGATACGCAGTATTTT; CDR3: CATSRGLRTDTQYF
V: TRBV12-3/TRBV12-4; J: TRBJ1-2; size: .; D: .; DNA: TGTGCCAGCAGTTCGACCGGCAGGGAGGGCTATGGCTACACCTTC; CDR3: CASSSTGREGYGYTF
V: TRBV18; J: TRBJ2-5; size: few; D: .; DNA: TGTGCCAGCTCAACAGCATTTCGAGAGACCCAGTACTTC; CDR3: CASSTAFRETQYF
V: TRBV7-9; J: TRBJ1-1; size: few; D: TRBD1; DNA: TGTGCCAGCAGCTTCGGCAGGGGGCGCGGGGAGACTGAAGCTTTCTTT; CDR3: CASSFGRGRGETEAFF
V: TRBV20-1; J: TRBJ2-3; size: many; D: .; DNA: TGCAGTGCTAGTACAGGTGGACTAAGCACAGATACGCAGTATTTT; CDR3: CSASTGGLSTDTQYF
V: TRBV12-3/TRBV12-4; J: TRBJ2-7; size: many; D: TRBD2; DNA: TGTGCCAGCGGCGGGGGTCCCTACGAGCAGTACTTC; CDR3: CASGGGPYEQYF
V: TRBV4-2; J: TRBJ2-1; size: once; D: .; DNA: TGTGCCAGCAGCCAAGAACGAACCCACCAAGAGACCCAGTTCTTC; CDR3: CASSQERTHQETQFF
V: TRBV12-3/TRBV12-4; J: TRBJ2-3; size: .; D: .; DNA: TGTGCCAGCAGTCCCCGTGACAGAGCGTTGGGTACGCAGTATTTT; CDR3: CASSPRDRALGTQYF
V: TRBV20-1; J: TRBJ2-7; size: .; D: TRBD2; DNA: TGCAGTGCTAGACCCGGACTAGCGACCTACTACGAGCAGTACTTC; CDR3: CSARPGLATYYEQYF
V: TRBV7-9; J: TRBJ2-1; size: .; D: TRBD1; DNA: TGTGCCAGCAGTTTAGGACAGGGGGTAAACAATGAGCAGTTCTTC; CDR3: CASSLGQGVNNEQFF
V: TRBV5-1; J: TRBJ2-5; size: few; D: TRBD2; DNA: TGCGCCAGCAGCCTCGGGACTAGCGGGGTCCAACAAGAGACCCAGTACTTC; CDR3: CASSLGTSGVQQETQYF
V: TRBV19; J: TRBJ2-1; size: .; D: .; DNA: TGTGCCAGTAGTATGTCCCCTCAGAATGAGCAGTTCTTC; CDR3: CASSMSPQNEQFF
V: TRBV12-3/TRBV12-4; J: TRBJ2-6; size: .; D: TRBD1; DNA: TGTGCCAGCAATGTGGGGCAGGGGGAAAATGCTGGGGCCAACGGCCTGACTTTC; CDR3: CASNVGQGENAGANGLTF
V: TRBV5-1; J: TRBJ2-1; size: .; D: TRBD2; DNA: TGCGCCGGCAGCTTAATAGCGGGGAGAATGGGTGAGCAGTTCTTC; CDR3: CAGSLIAGRMGEQFF
V: TRBV7-8; J: TRBJ1-1; size: .; D: .; DNA: TGTGCCAGCAGCCAGACCTTGGGGACTGAAGCTTTCTTT; CDR3: CASSQTLGTEAFF
V: TRBV7-9; J: TRBJ1-2; size: few; D: .; DNA: TGTGCCAGCAGCTTTAACGGCTACACCTTC; CDR3: CASSFNGYTF
V: TRBV18; J: TRBJ2-1; size: .; D: .; DNA: TGTGCCAGCTCACCAGGGTTGTTACAGTTCTTC; CDR3: CASSPGLLQFF
V: TRBV12-5; J: TRBJ2-5; size: .; D: .; DNA: TGTGCTAGTGGTTTCGGACTTGGGGCCGGGGAAGAGACCCAGTACTTC; CDR3: CASGFGLGAGEETQYF
V: TRBV7-2; J: TRBJ2-1; size: .; D: TRBD2; DNA: TGTGCCAGCAGCTTAAATAGCGGGAGCTACAATGAGCAGTTCTTC; CDR3: CASSLNSGSYNEQFF
V: TRBV2; J: TRBJ2-1; size: many; D: .; DNA: TGTGCCAGCAGGGGTTACTACAATGAGCAGTTCTTC; CDR3: CASRGYYNEQFF
V: TRBV20-1; J: TRBJ2-7; size: many; D: .; DNA: TGCAGTGCCGACGGGCAGGCTAACTACGAGCAGTACTTC; CDR3: CSADGQANYEQYF
V: TRBV20-1; J: TRBJ2-5; size: .; D: TRBD2; DNA: TGCAGTGGCAAGTTGGGGGGGACGGGAGAGACCCAGTACTTC; CDR3: CSGKLGGTGETQYF
V: TRBV6-2/TRBV6-3; J: TRBJ2-7; size: .; D: .; DNA: TGTGCCAGCAGTTACTACGGCCCGGGGGAGCAGTACTTC; CDR3: CASSYYGPGEQYF
V: TRBV20-1; J: TRBJ1-1; size: few; D: .; DNA: TGCAGTGCTAGTCGGCCCCGAGGTACTGAAGCTTTCTTT; CDR3: CSASRPRGTEAFF
V: TRBV6-1; J: TRBJ1-5; size: .; D: .; DNA: TGTGCCAGCAGTGAAGTTCGGGTACAGCCCCAGCATTTT; CDR3: CASSEVRVQPQHF
V: TRBV9; J: TRBJ2-3; size: .; D: TRBD1; DNA: TGTGCCAGCAGCGCACGACAGGGTAATCGAGATACGCAGTATTTT; CDR3: CASSARQGNRDTQYF
V: TRBV6-1; J: TRBJ2-6; size: .; D: .; DNA: TGTGCCAGCGACCAGTACTCTGGGGCCAACGTCCCGACTTTC; CDR3: CASDQYSGANVPTF
V: TRBV10-3; J: TRBJ2-7; size: many; D: TRBD2; DNA: TGTGCCATCAAGGGACTAGCGGGAGACTCCTACGAGCAGTACTTC; CDR3: CAIKGLAGDSYEQYF
V: TRBV11-2; J: TRBJ2-7; size: .; D: .; DNA: TGTGCCAGCAGCTTAGGCCGGGGGCTCACCTACGAGCAGTACTTC; CDR3: CASSLGRGLTYEQYF
V: TRBV27; J: TRBJ2-1; size: .; D: .; DNA: TGTGCCAGCAGTTTAGTGTCAGGGAGCGCCGCTGAGCAGTTCTTC; CDR3: CASSLVSGSAAEQFF
V: TRBV20-1; J: TRBJ2-5; size: .; D: .; DNA: TGCAATGCTAGTCCGGCCAGGGTGGAGACCCAGTACTTC; CDR3: CNASPARVETQYF
V: TRBV7-9; J: TRBJ2-5; size: .; D: .; DNA: TGTGCCAGCAGCTTAGCCGGATTGTTCCAGGAGCAGTACTTC; CDR3: CASSLAGLFQEQYF